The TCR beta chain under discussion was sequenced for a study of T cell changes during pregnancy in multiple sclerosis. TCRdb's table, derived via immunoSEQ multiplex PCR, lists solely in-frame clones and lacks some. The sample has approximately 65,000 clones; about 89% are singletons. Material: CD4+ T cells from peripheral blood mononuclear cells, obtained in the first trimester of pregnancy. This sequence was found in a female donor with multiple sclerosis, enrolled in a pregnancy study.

This CDR3 is CASSHGAGGRGNEQFF. CDR3 bases: TGTGCCAGCAGCCACGGCGCGGGGGGGCGAGGCAATGAGCAGTTCTTC. The V gene is TRBV4-2, the J gene TRBJ2-1; the match to TRBD2 covers 9 bases. V trimming: 3 bases; J trimming: 6 bases; junction bases outside the gene matches: 9. The CDR3 has 16 residues. Germline CDR1 and CDR2: LGHNA and YNFKEQ.